This T cell receptor beta chain was sequenced in a study of shared clonotypes between healthy human individuals. Only CD45RO-negative cells positively selected for CCR7 counted as naive CD8 cells, so terminally differentiated effector memory CD45RA+ cells were excluded. The V segment lost 0 bases and the J segment 7 bases; nucleotides outside the gene matches: 5. CDR3 length: 14 residues. Germline V gene data show CDR1 as SGHVS and CDR2 as FQNEAQ. Data came from immunoSEQ multiplex PCR; TCRdb stores just in-frame clones and leaves some out. This sample yields around 2,000,000 clones, of which about 95% are seen a single time; 1.2% belongs to the top ten. General study points: Enrolling few donors narrowed the genetic and exposure-history diversity that was represented.

Comments on this clone: The target antigen is unknown.

Sequences were obtained from naive CD8+ T cells sorted from blood. This receptor was identified in a man between 18 and 35 years old in good health. The V gene is TRBV7-8, the J gene TRBJ2-7, with 8 bases identical to TRBD1. CDR3 residues: CASSLAPTGEEQYF. DNA of the CDR3: TGTGCCAGCAGCTTAGCGCCGACAGGGGAAGAGCAGTACTTC.